This passage covers 5 T cell receptor beta chains from one sample sequenced in a study of blood T cell repertoires in COVID-19. Sequenced by immunoSEQ multiplex PCR; TCRdb stores in-frame clones only, minus some. This sample has some 250,000 clones, with approximately 80% found just once. The sample taken for sequencing was peripheral blood. The receptors originated from a man in his forties with acute or convalescent COVID-19.

V is TRBV27 and J is TRBJ2-7; TRBD1 agrees at 9 bases. Germline CDR1 is MNHEY and CDR2 is SMNVEV (reference sequence). Trimming removed 5 bases from V and 6 bases from J; junction bases left unmatched: 8. There are 14 residues in the CDR3. CDR3 amino acids: CASSPGTGSREQYF. The CDR3 region has the DNA TGTGCCAGCAGTCCTGGGACAGGGAGTCGCGAGCAGTACTTC.

V and J are TRBV11-2 and TRBJ2-5, with D possibly being TRBD1 (6 bases). There are 15 residues in the CDR3. Trimming removed 1 base at V and 4 bases at J, with 13 bases between. The germline V gene has CDR1 SGHAT and CDR2 FQNNGV. CDR3 amino acids: CASSLVRGLGETQYF. DNA for the CDR3: TGTGCCAGCAGCTTAGTCAGGGGCTTGGGAGAGACCCAGTACTTC. The whole variable domain, filled in from reference TRBV11-2 and TRBJ2-5, reads EAGVAQSPRYKIIEKRQSVAFWCNPISGHATLYWYQQILGQGPKLLIQFQNNGVVDDSQLPKDRFSAERLKGVDSTLKIQPAKLEDSAVYLCASSLVRGLGETQYFGPGTRLLVL.

V usage is TRBV3-1 (or the pseudogene TRBV3-2) and J usage is TRBJ1-2; D possibly corresponds to TRBD1 (5 bases). This CDR3 has 14 residues. Trimming left V 0 bases short and J 3 bases short, with 8 bases between. CDR1 is LGHDT, CDR2 YNNKEL, per germline (reference sequence). CDR3 sequence: CASSQDQGDYGYTF. Here the CDR3 DNA reads TGTGCCAGCAGCCAAGATCAGGGTGACTATGGCTACACCTTC.

The chain employs TRBV10-3 and TRBJ1-6, with 10 bases that match TRBD1. This CDR3 is built from 15 residues. Germline V gene sequence: CDR1 ENHRY, CDR2 SYGVKD. With V trimmed by 3 bases and J by 12 bases, 8 bases remained unmatched. DNA for the CDR3: TGTGCCATCAGTGATCAGACAGGGGGCACTGAACCCCTCCACTTT. This translates into CAISDQTGGTEPLHF.

V usage is TRBV11-2 and J usage is TRBJ2-5; D ambiguous. This CDR3 is built from 12 residues. Trimming took 5 bases from V and 0 from J, leaving 4 bases between them. Looked up from germline, CDR1 is SGHAT and CDR2 is FQNNGV. CDR3 loop: CASSRNQETQYF. The DNA for the CDR3 is TGTGCCAGCAGCCGTAACCAAGAGACCCAGTACTTC.